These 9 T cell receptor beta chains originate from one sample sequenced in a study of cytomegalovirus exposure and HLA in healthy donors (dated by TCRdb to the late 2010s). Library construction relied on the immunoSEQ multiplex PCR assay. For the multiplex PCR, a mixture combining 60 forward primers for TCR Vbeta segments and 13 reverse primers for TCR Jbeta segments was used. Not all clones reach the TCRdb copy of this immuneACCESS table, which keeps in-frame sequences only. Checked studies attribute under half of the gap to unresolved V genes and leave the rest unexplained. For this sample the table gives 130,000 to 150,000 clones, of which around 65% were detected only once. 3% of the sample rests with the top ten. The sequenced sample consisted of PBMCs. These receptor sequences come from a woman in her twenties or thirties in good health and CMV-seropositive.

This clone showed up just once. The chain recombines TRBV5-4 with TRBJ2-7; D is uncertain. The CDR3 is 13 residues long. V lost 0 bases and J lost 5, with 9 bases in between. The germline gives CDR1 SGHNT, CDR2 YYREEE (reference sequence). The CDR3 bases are TGTGCCAGCAGCTTGGATTTTCTTGACGAGCAGTACTTC. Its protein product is CASSLDFLDEQYF. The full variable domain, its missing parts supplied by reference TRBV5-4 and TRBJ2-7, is ETGVTQSPTHLIKTRGQQVTLRCSSQSGHNTVSWYQQALGQGPQFIFQYYREEENGRGNFPPRFSGLQFPNYSSELNVNALELDDSALYLCASSLDFLDEQYFGPGTRLTVT.

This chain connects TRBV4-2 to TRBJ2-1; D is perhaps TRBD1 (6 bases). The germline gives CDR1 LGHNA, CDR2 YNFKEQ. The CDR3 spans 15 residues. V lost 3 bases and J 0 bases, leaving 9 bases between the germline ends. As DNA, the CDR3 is TGTGCCAGCAGCCAGCAGGGGAGCTCCTACAATGAGCAGTTCTTC. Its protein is CASSQQGSSYNEQFF.

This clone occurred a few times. The CDR3 region is CASSYKGRPNSPLHF. The CDR3 bases are TGTGCCAGCAGTTACAAGGGGCGCCCGAATTCACCCCTCCACTTT. The chain links TRBV6-5 to TRBJ1-6; D perhaps matches TRBD1 (5 bases). The V gene's germline CDR1 is MNHEY and CDR2 SVGAGI. There are 15 residues in the CDR3. Trimming left V 2 bases short and J 7 bases short, with 12 bases between.

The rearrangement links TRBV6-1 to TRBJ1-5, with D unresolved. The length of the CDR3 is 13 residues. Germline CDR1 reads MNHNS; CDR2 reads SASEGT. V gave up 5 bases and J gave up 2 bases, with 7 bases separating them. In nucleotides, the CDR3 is TGTGCCAGCAGTCCAGTGGGCAATCAGCCCCAGCATTTT. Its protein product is CASSPVGNQPQHF.

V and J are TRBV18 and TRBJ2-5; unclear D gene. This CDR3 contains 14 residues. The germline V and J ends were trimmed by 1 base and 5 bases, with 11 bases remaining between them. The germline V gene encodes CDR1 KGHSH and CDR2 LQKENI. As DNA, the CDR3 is TGTGCCAGCTCACCACTCTCCGCCCAGGAGACCCAGTACTTC. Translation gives CASSPLSAQETQYF. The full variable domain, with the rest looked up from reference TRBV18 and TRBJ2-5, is NAGVMQNPRHLVRRRGQEARLRCSPMKGHSHVYWYRQLPEEGLKFMVYLQKENIIDESGMPKERFSAEFPKEGPSILRIQQVVRGDSAAYFCASSPLSAQETQYFGPGTRLLVL.

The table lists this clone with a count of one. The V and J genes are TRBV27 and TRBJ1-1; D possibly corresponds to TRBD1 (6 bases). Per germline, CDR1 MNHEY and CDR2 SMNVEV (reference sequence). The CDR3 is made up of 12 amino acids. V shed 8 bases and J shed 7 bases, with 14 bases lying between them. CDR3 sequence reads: CASGSTGFEAFF. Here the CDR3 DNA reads TGTGCCAGCGGTTCGACAGGATTTGAAGCTTTCTTT.

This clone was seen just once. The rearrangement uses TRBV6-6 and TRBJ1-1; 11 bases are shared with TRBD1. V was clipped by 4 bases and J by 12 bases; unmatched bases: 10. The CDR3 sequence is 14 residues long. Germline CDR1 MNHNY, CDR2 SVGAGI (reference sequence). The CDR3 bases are TGTGCCAGCAGTTCTCAGGACAGGGGGCGCACATCTTTCTTT. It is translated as CASSSQDRGRTSFF.

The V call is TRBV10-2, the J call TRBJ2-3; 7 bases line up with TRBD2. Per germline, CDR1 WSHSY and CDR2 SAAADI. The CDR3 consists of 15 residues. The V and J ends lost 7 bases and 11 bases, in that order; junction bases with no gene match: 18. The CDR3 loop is CASMPSGGHSSKQYF. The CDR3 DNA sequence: TGCGCCAGCATGCCTAGCGGAGGGCATAGTTCGAAGCAGTATTTT.

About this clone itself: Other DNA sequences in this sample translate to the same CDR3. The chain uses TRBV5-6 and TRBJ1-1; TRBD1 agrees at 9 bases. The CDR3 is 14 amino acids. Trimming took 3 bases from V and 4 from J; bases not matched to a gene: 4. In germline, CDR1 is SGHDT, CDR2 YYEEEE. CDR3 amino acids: CASSSTGGFTEAFF. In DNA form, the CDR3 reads TGTGCCAGCAGCTCGACAGGGGGTTTCACTGAAGCTTTCTTT.